This record concerns one T cell receptor (beta chain) sequence. Its matching antigen is unknown. This sample was included in a study of Ad26.COV2.S vaccination and SARS-CoV-2 variants. As for the study in general: The vaccine Ad26.COV2.S was put into the muscle once, or twice with 56 days between. Study outcomes and limitations: Analyses of TCR breadth and depth may have underestimated total T cell responses. Placebo and vaccine recipients had non-spike TCR breadth that was similar.

Documented treatment: roughly 18 received Ad26.COV2.S at low or high dose, single or two shots; about 5 received placebo; per-sample allocation not given. Material that was analyzed had been drawn on day 63 after the first vaccine or placebo injection. The sample came from a Boston adult aged 18-55 years. The method was immunoSEQ multiplex PCR; TCRdb's version includes in-frame clones alone and lacks a portion of them. This sample has around 450,000 clones; 89% occur once, and the top ten carry approximately 2.5%. The receptor was derived from a person aged 18 to 65 who received the Ad26.COV2.S COVID-19 vaccine or a placebo. This sample comprised peripheral blood, obtained in a trial of Ad26.COV2.S vaccine versus placebo.

Here the CDR3 reads CASNSGGTEAFF. CDR3 coding DNA: TGTGCCAGCAATTCGGGAGGCACTGAAGCTTTCTTT. This chain joins TRBV6-5 and TRBJ1-1; no firm D call. Deletions cut 7 bases from V and 4 bases from J, with 10 bases between. CDR3 length: 12 amino acids. Germline V gene data show CDR1 as MNHEY and CDR2 as SVGAGI.